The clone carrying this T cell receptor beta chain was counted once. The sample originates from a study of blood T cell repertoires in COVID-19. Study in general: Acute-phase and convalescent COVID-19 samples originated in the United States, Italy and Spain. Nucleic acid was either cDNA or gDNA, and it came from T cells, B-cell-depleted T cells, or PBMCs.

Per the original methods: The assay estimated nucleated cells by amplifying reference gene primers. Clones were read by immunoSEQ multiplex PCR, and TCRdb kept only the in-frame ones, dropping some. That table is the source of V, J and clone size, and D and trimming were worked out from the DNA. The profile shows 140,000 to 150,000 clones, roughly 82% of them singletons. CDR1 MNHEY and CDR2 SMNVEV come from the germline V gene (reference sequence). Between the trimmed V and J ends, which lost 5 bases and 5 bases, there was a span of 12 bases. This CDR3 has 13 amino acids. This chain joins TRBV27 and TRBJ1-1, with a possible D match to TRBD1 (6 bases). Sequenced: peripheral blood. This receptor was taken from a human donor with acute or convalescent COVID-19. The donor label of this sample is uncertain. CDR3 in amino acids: CASSRDTWTEAFF. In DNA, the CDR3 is TGTGCCAGCAGTCGGGACACCTGGACTGAAGCTTTCTTT.